Following are 14 T cell receptor beta chains from one sample sequenced in a study of beta chain features in type 1 diabetes. Study outcomes and limitations: People with Type 1 diabetes carried modestly yet significantly shorter TCRB CDR3s in all four CD4+ subsets.

Expressed TCRB transcripts were sequenced, since all the RNA that had been isolated was reverse transcribed. TCRdb's copy holds only in-frame clones and misses some; the assay was immunoSEQ multiplex PCR. The data contain about 700,000 clones, roughly 13% of them singletons. Antigen specificity for these receptors is unknown. The source material was naive CD4+ T cells from blood. Every receptor here comes from a man aged 18 to 30 with type 1 diabetes.

This clone was picked up a small number of times. The chain carries TRBV15 and TRBJ2-1; TRBD1 agrees at 10 bases. Trimming removed 3 bases from V and 4 bases from J; junction bases left unmatched: 6. The CDR3 extends over 16 amino acids. Germline lookup yields CDR1 LNHNV and CDR2 YYDKDF (reference sequence). The CDR3 sequence is CATSRMGTGVYNEQFF. The CDR3 DNA reads TGTGCCACCAGCAGGATGGGGACAGGGGTTTACAATGAGCAGTTCTTC.

This clone was seen only a few times. The chain carries TRBV7-3 and TRBJ2-2, with D possibly matching TRBD1 (5 bases). V shed 6 bases and J shed 4 bases, with 9 bases lying between them. Germline V gene data show CDR1 as SGHTA and CDR2 as FQGTGA. CDR3 size: 13 residues. CDR3 residues: CASRQGGTGELFF. The CDR3 region has the DNA TGTGCCAGCAGGCAGGGCGGCACCGGGGAGCTGTTTTTT.

The chain combines TRBV10-3 with TRBJ1-1; weak D call: TRBD1 (5 bases). The length of the CDR3 is 14 residues. Between the trimmed V and J ends, which lost 3 bases and 9 bases, there was a span of 17 bases. CDR1 ENHRY and CDR2 SYGVKD come from the germline V gene. The DNA for the CDR3 is TGTGCCATCAGTGAAAGGGACGTCCCTAGGAAAGCTTTCTTT. It yields the protein CAISERDVPRKAFF.

The CDR3 here is CASSPITGDRGNQPQHF. CDR3 in DNA: TGTGCCAGCAGCCCCATAACAGGGGACAGGGGCAATCAGCCCCAGCATTTT. The genes are TRBV7-9 and TRBJ1-5, with TRBD1 matching 9 bases. V lost 5 bases and J lost 2; bases outside the gene matches: 10. CDR3 length equals 17 residues. Germline assignment: CDR1 SEHNR and CDR2 FQNEAQ (reference sequence).

The chain has TRBV27 and TRBJ2-3; 8 nucleotides line up with TRBD2. After removal of 4 bases from V and 2 bases from J, the junction contained 2 bases not matched to a gene. The CDR3 is 14 amino acids. Germline CDR1 reads MNHEY; CDR2 reads SMNVEV (reference sequence). CDR3 region: CASSYSGATDTQYF. The CDR3 nucleotides are TGTGCCAGCAGTTATAGCGGGGCCACAGATACGCAGTATTTT.

The sample holds a few counts of this clone. The chain has TRBV4-1 and TRBJ1-1; D is unclear. The V gene lost 1 base and the J gene lost 11 bases, with 20 bases spanning the gap. The CDR3 has 15 residues. The germline V gene encodes CDR1 MGHRA and CDR2 YSYEKL. The CDR3 is CASSQALDLSAVAFF. As DNA, the CDR3 is TGCGCCAGCAGCCAAGCCTTAGACCTAAGTGCGGTGGCTTTCTTT.

A remark on this clone: One end of the junction fails to match germline, which may point to a read error. V usage is TRBV7-9 and J usage is TRBJ1-2, with D tentatively TRBD1 (5 bases). The CDR3 consists of 14 residues. Germline CDR1 SEHNR, CDR2 FQNEAQ (reference sequence). CDR3 sequence reads: CASSLMGGYYGYTF. The CDR3 region has the DNA TGTGCCAGCAGCTTAATGGGGGGTTACTACGGCTACACCTTC.

The chain links TRBV6-5 to TRBJ1-3, with D perhaps matching TRBD1 (5 bases). The germline CDR1 and CDR2 sequences are MNHEY and SVGAGI. V lost 2 bases and J lost 7, with 15 bases in between. CDR3 length: 15 amino acids. The CDR3 protein is CASSYATGRGNTIYF. The CDR3 DNA is TGTGCCAGCAGTTACGCAACAGGCCGAGGGAACACCATATATTTT.

This clone was seen a handful of times. The genes are TRBV27 and TRBJ1-5; D is undetermined. This CDR3 region has 15 residues. The V gene lost 1 base and the J gene lost 1 base, with 8 bases spanning the gap. Germline V lookup: CDR1 MNHEY, CDR2 SMNVEV (reference sequence). DNA for the CDR3: TGTGCCAGCAGTTTATGGGGTGAGAGCAATCAGCCCCAGCATTTT. Its protein product is CASSLWGESNQPQHF.

This clone showed up just a few times. The rearrangement joins TRBV4-1 to TRBJ2-1; D is unclear. The CDR3 runs 14 residues. V lost 4 bases and J 3 bases, leaving 10 bases between the germline ends. CDR1 and CDR2 from the germline V gene are MGHRA and YSYEKL. Here the CDR3 DNA reads TGCGCCAGCAGCCCCCTCGGCGGCTACAATGAGCAGTTCTTC. This sequence encodes CASSPLGGYNEQFF.

A word on this clone: This specimen includes other DNA sequences encoding the same CDR3. This chain connects TRBV5-1 to TRBJ2-2; D remains ambiguous. Trimming pared 1 base from V and 0 bases from J, leaving 7 bases between. Germline V gene lookup returns CDR1 SGHRS and CDR2 YFSETQ. The CDR3 is made up of 15 amino acids. CDR3 protein: CASSLTSPNTGELFF. The CDR3, as DNA: TGCGCCAGCAGCTTGACAAGCCCGAACACCGGGGAGCTGTTTTTT.

There are a few counts of this clone. The rearrangement joins TRBV2 to TRBJ2-3; D is unresolved. The V gene lost 5 bases and the J gene lost 2 bases, with 14 bases spanning the gap. Germline loops: CDR1 SNHLY, CDR2 FYNNEI. The CDR3 has 15 residues. CDR3 in amino acids: CASSPSSAYTDTQYF. CDR3 DNA: TGTGCCAGCAGTCCTTCGTCTGCTTACACAGATACGCAGTATTTT.

The chain has TRBV30 and TRBJ1-1, with D hard to call. In germline, CDR1 is GTSNPN, CDR2 SVGIG (reference sequence). V gave up 4 bases and J gave up 6 bases, with 12 bases separating them. The CDR3 is 12 amino acids. This CDR3 is CAWTGEWSEAFF. The CDR3, as DNA: TGTGCCTGGACAGGAGAGTGGTCTGAAGCTTTCTTT.

Only a few counts were recorded for this clone. The CDR3 spells CASSLFGGDGYTF. CDR3 coding DNA: TGCGCCAGCAGCTTGTTCGGAGGGGATGGCTACACCTTC. The chain joins TRBV5-1 to TRBJ1-2, with a possible D match to TRBD1 (5 bases). The V end was cut by 1 base, the J end by 6 bases, with 10 bases between. CDR1 and CDR2 from the germline V gene are SGHRS and YFSETQ. The CDR3 is 13 amino acids.